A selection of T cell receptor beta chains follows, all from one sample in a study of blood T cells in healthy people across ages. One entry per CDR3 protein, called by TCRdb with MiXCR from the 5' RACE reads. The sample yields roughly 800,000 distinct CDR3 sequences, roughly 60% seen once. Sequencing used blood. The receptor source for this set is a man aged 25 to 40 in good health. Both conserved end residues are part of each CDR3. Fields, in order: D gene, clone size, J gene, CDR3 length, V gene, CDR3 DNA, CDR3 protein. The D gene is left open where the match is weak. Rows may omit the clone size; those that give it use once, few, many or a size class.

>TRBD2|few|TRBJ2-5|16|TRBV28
TGTGCCAGCAGTTTATGGGCGGGAGGTACGCCGCATGAGCAGTACTTC
CASSLWAGGTPHEQYF
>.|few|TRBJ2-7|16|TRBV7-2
TGTGCCAGCAGTCCTACAGGGCCCCCCAGCTCCTACGAGCAGTACTTC
CASSPTGPPSSYEQYF
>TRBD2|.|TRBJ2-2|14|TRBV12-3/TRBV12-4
TGTGCCAGCAGTTTTGCGGGGGGCCCCGGGGAGCTGTTTTTT
CASSFAGGPGELFF
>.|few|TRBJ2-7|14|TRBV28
TGTGCCAGCAAGAGTGCGGGTTTCTCCTACGAGCAGTACTTC
CASKSAGFSYEQYF
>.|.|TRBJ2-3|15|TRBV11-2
TGTGCCAGCAGCCCCTGGGGGGGCGGCACAGATACGCAGTATTTT
CASSPWGGGTDTQYF
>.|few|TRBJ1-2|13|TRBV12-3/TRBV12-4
TGTGCCAGCAGCCTCAGGAGCTTCTATGGCTACACCTTC
CASSLRSFYGYTF
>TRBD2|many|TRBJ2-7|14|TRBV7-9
TGTGCCAGCAGCTTAAGCGGGAGCGCCAGGGAGCAGTACTTC
CASSLSGSAREQYF
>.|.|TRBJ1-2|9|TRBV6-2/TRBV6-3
TGTGCCAGCGGCTATGGCTACACCTTC
CASGYGYTF
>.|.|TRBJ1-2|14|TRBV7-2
TGTGCCAGCAGCTTAGATGGGGGTTCCTATGGCTACACCTTC
CASSLDGGSYGYTF
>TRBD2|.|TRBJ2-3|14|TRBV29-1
TGCAGCGTGCTTCTAGCGGGAGGGTGGGATACGCAGTATTTT
CSVLLAGGWDTQYF
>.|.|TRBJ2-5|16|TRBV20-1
TGCAGTGCAATGAACCCCCGGCCTGGGAGCCAAGAGACCCAGTACTTC
CSAMNPRPGSQETQYF
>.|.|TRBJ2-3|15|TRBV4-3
TGCGCCAGCAGCGAACGGCGGACAAACTTAGATACGCAGTATTTT
CASSERRTNLDTQYF
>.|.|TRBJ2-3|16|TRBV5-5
TGTGCCAGCACCGGCAGGGCCCCCCAAGTTCAAGATACGCAGTATTTT
CASTGRAPQVQDTQYF
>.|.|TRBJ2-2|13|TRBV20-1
TGCAGTGCTAGACAACCGAACACCGGGGAGCTGTTTTTT
CSARQPNTGELFF
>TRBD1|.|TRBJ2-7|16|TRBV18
TGTGCCAGCTCACCCTCCCAGGGACAGATCTCCTACGAGCAGTACTTC
CASSPSQGQISYEQYF
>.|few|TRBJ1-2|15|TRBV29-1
TGCAGCGTCGTCAACCCTCAGGAGGAAGTGTATGGCTACACCTTC
CSVVNPQEEVYGYTF
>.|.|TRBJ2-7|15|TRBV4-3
TGCGCCAGCAGCCAAGATTTAGGAGGGGCTGGCGAGCAGTACTTC
CASSQDLGGAGEQYF
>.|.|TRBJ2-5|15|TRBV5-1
TGCGCCAGCAGCTTCGCCGGGACGGGGGAAGGGACCCAGTACTTC
CASSFAGTGEGTQYF
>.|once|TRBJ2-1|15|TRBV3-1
TGTGCCAGCAGCCAAGGAGGCTCCATCTACAATGAGCAGTTCTTC
CASSQGGSIYNEQFF
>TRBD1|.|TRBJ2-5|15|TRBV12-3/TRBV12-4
TGTGCCAGCACGATGGGACAGCCCTTTAGGGAGACCCAGTACTTC
CASTMGQPFRETQYF
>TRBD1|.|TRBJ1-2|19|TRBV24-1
TGTGCCACCAGTGACATGGCAGGGGGTGCCACCCACCCCTACTATGGCTACACCTTC
CATSDMAGGATHPYYGYTF
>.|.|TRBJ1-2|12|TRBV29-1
TGCAGCGTCGCGCAGGGGCCCTATGGCTACACCTTC
CSVAQGPYGYTF
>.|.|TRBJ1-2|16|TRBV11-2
TGTGCCAGCAGCTTAGACTGGCGTGGTGGGCGCGGTGGCTACACCTTC
CASSLDWRGGRGGYTF
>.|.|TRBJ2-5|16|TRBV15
TGTGCCACCAGCCCCAGGCGGCAGATCGGCGGGGAGACCCAGTACTTC
CATSPRRQIGGETQYF
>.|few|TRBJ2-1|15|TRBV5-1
TGCGCCAGCAGCTTGGAAATAGCTTGGGGCAATGAGCAGTTCTTC
CASSLEIAWGNEQFF
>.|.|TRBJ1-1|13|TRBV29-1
TGCAGCGTTGAAGAGCCCAACGTAGCTGAAGCTTTCTTT
CSVEEPNVAEAFF
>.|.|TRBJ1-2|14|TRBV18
TGTGCCAGCTCACCAGGGATAGCCACCGGTGGCTACACCTTC
CASSPGIATGGYTF
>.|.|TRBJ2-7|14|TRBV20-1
TGCAGTGCTAGAGTTTTGCGGAGCTCCTACGAGCAGTACTTC
CSARVLRSSYEQYF
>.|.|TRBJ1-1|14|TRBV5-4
TGTGCCAGCAGCTGGAAAGGAGGGGGCACTGAAGCTTTCTTT
CASSWKGGGTEAFF